This T cell receptor beta chain was retrieved from a study of OX40 agonist ivuxolimab in advanced cancers. Concerning the study at large: Ivuxolimab, which targeted the costimulatory receptor OX40 (CD134), was an agonistic, fully human IgG2 monoclonal antibody. Prior anti-PD-1, anti-PD-L1 or anti-CTLA-4 therapy was permitted, and checkpoint inhibitors had been received by about 37% of dose-escalation patients. In the dose-escalation cohort, 82.7% of patients were male, and the mean age was around 60 years, with a range of 23 to 79. The paper reports the monotherapy dose-escalation portion (N of about 51 patients) of the phase I ivuxolimab trial. Partial responses occurred in three dose-escalation patients: two with cutaneous melanoma and one with hepatocellular carcinoma. Intravenous ivuxolimab was administered to patients every 2 weeks at six dose levels: 0.01, 0.1, 0.3, 1.5, 3 and 10 mg/kg. Of the approximately 50 dose-escalation patients, hepatocellular carcinoma was present in around 19, melanoma in approximately 15, renal cell carcinoma in 9 and head and neck cancer in 9. The point of sequencing TCRbeta in the periphery was to test whether ivuxolimab changed TCR sequence diversity and drove clonal T-cell expansion.

Spanning cysteine to phenylalanine, the CDR3 consists of 15 amino acids. The entry retains the CDR3 DNA only, 45 bases that are in frame from base 1. V and J are trimmed by 9 bases and 6 bases, and the gene matches miss 16 bases of the junction. Taken from the germline V gene (reference sequence), the CDR1 and CDR2 loops are SEHNR and FQNEAQ. To note about this clone: What this receptor recognizes is not known. It has no much larger one-base neighbor in the sample; base qualities were not kept.

The trial excluded patients who had a history of autoimmune disease or who were on systemic immunosuppression. Peripheral blood for TCR sequencing was drawn from every dose cohort at baseline, at cycle 4 day 1 and at cycle 7 day 1. Samples were obtained from an open-label, multicenter, first-in-human phase I dose-escalation trial of ivuxolimab. The trial enrolled adults with locally advanced or metastatic head and neck squamous cell, hepatocellular, melanoma or renal cell carcinoma. CD4+ and CD8+ T cells were sorted separately from peripheral blood before TCR sequencing. General findings and caveats noted by the study authors: Antigen specificity was not determined for the clonally expanded peripheral T cells. Partial responders in the 0.1-3.0 mg/kg groups had among the lowest normalized peripheral clonal expansion, especially among CD8+ T cells. At doses of 0.1 to 3.0 mg/kg, clonal expansion of both CD4+ and CD8+ T cells in blood was seen between baseline and week 6. Low levels of normalized T-cell clonal expansion were also seen in some nonresponding patients. After ivuxolimab, more expanded clones were found on average in CD8+ T cells than in CD4+ T cells.

For sequencing of the TCRbeta CDR3 region, genomic DNA was extracted from the sorted cells. TCRbeta CDR3 regions were sequenced using the immunoSEQ Assay. What TCRdb holds here is the immuneACCESS table cut down to in-frame rearrangements. Part of the clones is not present; checked against another copy, under half of the missing clones reflect an unresolved V gene, and the others are unexplained. In this sample the table shows about 120,000 clones, 85% to 90% of which occur a single time. The ten biggest clones cover 0.55% of the sample. The source material was CD4+ or CD8+ T cells sorted from blood, sampled in a trial of the OX40 agonist ivuxolimab. The rearranged chain carries TRBV7-9 and TRBJ1-1, and 7 junctional nucleotides match TRBD1. The receptor was derived from an adult with an advanced solid tumor such as melanoma, head and neck, liver or kidney cancer. CDR3 loop: CASTTGAGRIAEAFF. The sequenced DNA: TGTGCCAGTACTACAGGGGCCGGACGGATCGCTGAAGCTTTCTTT.